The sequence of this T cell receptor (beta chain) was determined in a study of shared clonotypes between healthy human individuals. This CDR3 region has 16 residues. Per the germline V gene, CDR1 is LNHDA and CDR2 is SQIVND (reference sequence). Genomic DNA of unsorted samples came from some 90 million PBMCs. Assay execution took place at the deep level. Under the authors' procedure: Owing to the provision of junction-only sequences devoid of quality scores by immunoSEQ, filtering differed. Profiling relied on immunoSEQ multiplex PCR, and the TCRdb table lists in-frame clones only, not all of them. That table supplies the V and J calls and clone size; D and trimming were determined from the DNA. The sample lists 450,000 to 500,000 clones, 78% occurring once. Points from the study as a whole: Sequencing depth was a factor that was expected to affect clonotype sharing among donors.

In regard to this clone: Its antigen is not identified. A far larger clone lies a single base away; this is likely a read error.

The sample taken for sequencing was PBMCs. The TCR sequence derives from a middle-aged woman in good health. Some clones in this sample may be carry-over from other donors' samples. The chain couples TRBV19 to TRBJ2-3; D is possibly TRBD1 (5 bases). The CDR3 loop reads CAGSIRVGSDRDTQYF. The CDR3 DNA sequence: TGTGCCGGTAGTATAAGAGTTGGGTCAGACAGAGATACGCAGTATTTT.